Listed below are T cell receptor beta chains from one sample, sequenced in a study of identical twins. TCRdb reanalysed the 5' RACE reads using MiXCR and keeps one entry per CDR3 protein. Among about 340,000 distinct CDR3 sequences, 9% to 15% were seen once, and the ten largest hold just over 7%. The sample also formed part of further work on yellow fever vaccine responses in identical twins.

Sequenced input: CD8+ T cells sorted from blood. These TCRs come from a woman under 30 in good health. CDR3s include the opening cysteine and the closing phenylalanine or tryptophan. The D gene is left open where the match is weak. Only part of the rows carry a size: once, few, many, or a class if the clone is expanded.

clone_size	j_call	d_call	v_call	cdr3_nt	cdr3_aa
.	TRBJ2-3	.	TRBV11-2	TGTGCCAGCAGCTCCATCCCACCCGGGACTCCTGACACAGATACGCAGTATTTT	CASSSIPPGTPDTDTQYF
few	TRBJ2-7	.	TRBV9	TGTGCCAGCAGCGTAGAGTGGGGAGGTTACGAGCAGTACTTC	CASSVEWGGYEQYF
.	TRBJ1-6	.	TRBV28	TGTGCCAGCAGGACCCCCTGGGCGCGGGTGTCCAATTCACCCCTCCACTTT	CASRTPWARVSNSPLHF
few	TRBJ2-7	.	TRBV6-5	TGTGCCAGCAGTTACAACGGGGCCTACGAGCAGTACTTC	CASSYNGAYEQYF
.	TRBJ2-2	.	TRBV4-1	TGCGCCAGCAGCCAGGATGGCGGGGAGCTGTTTTTT	CASSQDGGELFF
.	TRBJ1-1	TRBD1	TRBV7-6	TGTGCCAGCAGCTTAGCGCGGGACAGGGAAGTTGTGACTGAAGCTTTCTTT	CASSLARDREVVTEAFF
few	TRBJ1-1	TRBD1	TRBV27	TGTGCCAGCAGTTACCGGGACAGGGGGCCATACACTGAAGTTTTCTTT	CASSYRDRGPYTEVFF
few	TRBJ2-3	.	TRBV10-2	TGCGCCAGCAGTGAGCTGGACGTAAGCACAGATACGCAGTATTTT	CASSELDVSTDTQYF
many	TRBJ2-1	.	TRBV29-1	TGCAGCGATTCTCTGGGGGGTGGTGAGCAGTTCTTC	CSDSLGGGEQFF
.	TRBJ2-7	TRBD2	TRBV6-1	TGTGCCAGCAGTGAAGGGCTAGCGGATCTCTCCTACGAGCAGTACTTC	CASSEGLADLSYEQYF
.	TRBJ2-7	TRBD1	TRBV5-5	TGTGCCAGCAGCCCCCGGACAGGGGATAACTACGAGCAGTACTTC	CASSPRTGDNYEQYF
.	TRBJ2-7	TRBD2	TRBV27	TGTGCCAGCAGTTTTAGCGGGAGTAACGCCTACGAGCAGTACTTC	CASSFSGSNAYEQYF
.	TRBJ1-6	TRBD1	TRBV20-1	TGCAGTGCTAGAGATCCCGAGGAGCGGGACAGGGAGAATTCAGTCCTCCACTTT	CSARDPEERDRENSVLHF
.	TRBJ1-1	TRBD1	TRBV7-8	TGTGCCAGCAGCCCAGGGACAGGGGGCATTGAAGCTTTCTTT	CASSPGTGGIEAFF
.	TRBJ2-7	.	TRBV24-1	TGTGCCACCAGTGATTTAAACGTGCAGTACTTC	CATSDLNVQYF
.	TRBJ2-2	.	TRBV12-3/TRBV12-4	TGTGCCAGCACCCCCGGGGCGGCTACCGGGGAGCTGTTTTTT	CASTPGAATGELFF
many	TRBJ1-2	.	TRBV11-2	TGTGCCAGCAGCGACCCCACGGGGTGGAACTATGGCTACACCTTC	CASSDPTGWNYGYTF
few	TRBJ1-1	.	TRBV7-6	TGTGCCAGCAGCTTAGCGATTGGGGGGACTGAAGCTTTCTTT	CASSLAIGGTEAFF
few	TRBJ2-2	.	TRBV2	TGTGCCAACCGTCATCCCCGGGACATCAACACCGGGGAGCTGTTTTTT	CANRHPRDINTGELFF
few	TRBJ2-5	TRBD2	TRBV13	TGTGCCAGCAGTCCAACCGGGACTAGACAAGAGACCCAGTACTTC	CASSPTGTRQETQYF